The clone carrying this T cell receptor (beta chain) was recorded at least ten times. Its antigen is not identified. This record comes from a study of spatial heterogeneity in lung cancer. Study details: More beta-chain than alpha-chain sequences were consistently detected.

Noted time point: sample taken at primary tumor resection. Unsorted samples of tumor, nontumor lung or frozen PBMC had their whole RNA sequenced. Untreated early-stage non-small cell lung cancer patients, about 70 in total, were the donors. After removal of 3 bases from V and 3 bases from J, the junction contained 6 bases not matched to a gene. The CDR3 sequence is 18 residues long. The germline gives CDR1 SGHTA, CDR2 FQGNSA. Findings and caveats of the study: Compared with follow-up, resection was when ubiquitous expanded tumor TCRs appeared in blood more.

Every TCR cDNA molecule bore its own unique molecular identifier. TCRdb re-called the 5' RACE reads through MiXCR, storing one row per CDR3 protein. The data show more than 20,000 distinct CDR3 sequences, 13% seen once. This clonotype was sampled from a female donor with early-stage non-small cell lung cancer. This chain links TRBV7-2 with TRBJ2-3; TRBD2 aligns across 16 bases. The source was PBMCs, collected at surgery. The CDR3 nucleotides read TGTGCCAGCAGCTTGGGACTAGCGGGGGGGCCCCCTACAGATACGCAGTATTTT. Protein: CASSLGLAGGPPTDTQYF.